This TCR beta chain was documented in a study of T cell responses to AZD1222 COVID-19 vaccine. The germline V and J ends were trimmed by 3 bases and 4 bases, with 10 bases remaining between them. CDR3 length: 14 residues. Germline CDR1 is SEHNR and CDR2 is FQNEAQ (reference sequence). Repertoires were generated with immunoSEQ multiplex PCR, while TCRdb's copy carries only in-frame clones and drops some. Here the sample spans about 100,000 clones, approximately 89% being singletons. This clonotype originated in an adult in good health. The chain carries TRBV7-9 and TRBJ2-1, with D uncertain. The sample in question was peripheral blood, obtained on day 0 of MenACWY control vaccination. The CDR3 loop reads CASSFRPGYNEQFF. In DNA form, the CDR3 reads TGTGCCAGCAGCTTCCGTCCGGGTTACAATGAGCAGTTCTTC.